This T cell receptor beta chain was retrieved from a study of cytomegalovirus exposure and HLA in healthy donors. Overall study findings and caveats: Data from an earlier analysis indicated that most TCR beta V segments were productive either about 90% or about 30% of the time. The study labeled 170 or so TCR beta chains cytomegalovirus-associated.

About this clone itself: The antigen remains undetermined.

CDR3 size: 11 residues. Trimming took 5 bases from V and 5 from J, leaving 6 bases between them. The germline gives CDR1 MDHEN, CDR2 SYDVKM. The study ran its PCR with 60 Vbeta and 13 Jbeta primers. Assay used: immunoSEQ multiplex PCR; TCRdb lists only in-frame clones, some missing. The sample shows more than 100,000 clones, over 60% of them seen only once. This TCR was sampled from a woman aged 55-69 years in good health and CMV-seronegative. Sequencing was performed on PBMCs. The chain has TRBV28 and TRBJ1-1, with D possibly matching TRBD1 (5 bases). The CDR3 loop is CASSRQTEAFF. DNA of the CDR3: TGTGCCAGCAGTCGACAGACTGAAGCTTTCTTT.